A single sample is the source of the 15 T cell receptor beta chains below, sequenced in a study of tissue T cells after allogeneic stem cell transplantation. Data came from immunoSEQ multiplex PCR; TCRdb stores just in-frame clones and leaves some out. This sample has about 21,000 clones, with around 63% found just once. Sequencing was performed on blood. The receptors originated from a female BALB/c mouse in good health. MHC haplotype: H2-d.

Comments on this clone: Genes and germline are mouse. The sequenced fragment ends 1 residue before the CDR3 boundary, so the rest is inferred from the germline J gene. This chain connects TRBV1 to TRBJ2-1; weak D call: TRBD2 (5 bases). Germline-derived CDR1 and CDR2 are NSQYPW and LRSPGD (reference sequence). The CDR3 extends over 14 amino acids. V shed 1 base and J shed 1 base, with 5 bases lying between them. CDR3 residues: CTCSAAGNYAEQFF. CDR3 DNA, as far as it was read: TGCACCTGCAGTGCAGCTGGGAACTATGCTGAGCAGTTC.

As concerns this clone: Mouse names are used for the genes. The CDR3 is CASGRGANTEVFF. The part of the CDR3 DNA that was read is TGTGCCAGCGGAAGGGGGGCAAACACAGAAGTCTTC. This sequence joins TRBV13-3 and TRBJ1-1, with D perhaps matching TRBD1 (6 bases). From the germline J gene comes the end of the CDR3, since the read stops 1 residue before it. The CDR3 has 13 amino acids. The germline CDR1 and CDR2 sequences are NNHDY and SYVADS. Trimming stripped 7 bases from V and 0 bases from J, with 10 bases between.

In regard to this clone: The gene names here belong to mouse. The CDR3 end is not reached by the read, which stops 1 residue before it; the germline J gene fills it in. This chain links TRBV13-3 with TRBJ2-3; 9 bases fit TRBD2. V shed 1 base and J 0 bases; nucleotides not matched to a gene: 3. The CDR3 loop spans 16 amino acids. Germline CDR1 and CDR2: NNHDY and SYVADS. CDR3 protein: CASSDLTGGSAETLYF. Partial CDR3 DNA: TGTGCCAGCAGTGATCTGACTGGGGGTAGTGCAGAAACGCTGTAT.

On this clone: Any gene name here is a mouse gene name. The CDR3 loop is CASNGQTNERLFF. CDR3 DNA (partial): TGTGCCAGCAACGGACAAACCAACGAAAGATTATTT. This chain uses TRBV13-1 with TRBJ1-4; D may be TRBD1 (5 bases). Sequencing ends 1 residue short of the CDR3 end; the germline J gene provides the rest. The length of the CDR3 is 13 residues. The V gene lost 6 bases and the J gene lost 3 bases, with 9 bases spanning the gap. Looked up from germline, CDR1 is NSHNY and CDR2 is SYGAGN. The full variable domain, rest sourced from reference TRBV13-1 and TRBJ1-4, is EAAVTQSPRNKVTVTGGNVTLSCRQTNSHNYMYWYRQDTGHGLRLIHYSYGAGNLRIGDVPDGYKATRTTQEDFFLLLELASPSQTSLYFCASNGQTNERLFFGHGTKLSVL.

On this clone itself: Mouse names are used for the genes. The CDR3 is cut off 1 residue early in the read; its end comes from the germline J gene. The sample contains more than one DNA sequence encoding this CDR3. The rearrangement uses TRBV1 and TRBJ2-4; no clear D gene. Per the germline V gene, CDR1 is NSQYPW and CDR2 is LRSPGD (reference sequence). V lost 1 base, J lost 1 base, and 0 bases lay in between. The CDR3 is 12 amino acids. CDR3 loop: CTCSAGQNTLYF. The CDR3 DNA, read in part, is TGCACCTGCAGTGCAGGTCAAAACACCTTGTAC.

This clone was observed a few times. Gene names are mouse gene names. The CDR3 goes on 1 residue after the read ends, and that part is filled in from the germline J gene. This chain links TRBV13-3 with TRBJ1-4; D call uncertain. The CDR3 is made up of 13 amino acids. Germline V lookup: CDR1 NNHDY, CDR2 SYVADS. Trimming shortened V by 3 bases and J by 0 bases, and 3 bases separated the two germline ends. This chain's CDR3 is CASSVISNERLFF. The sequenced CDR3 bases are TGTGCCAGCAGTGTTATTTCCAACGAAAGATTATTT. Filled out from reference TRBV13-3 and TRBJ1-4, the complete variable domain reads EAAVTQSPRSKVAVTGGKVTLSCHQTNNHDYMYWYRQDTGHGLRLIHYSYVADSTEKGDIPDGYKASRPSQENFSLILELASLSQTAVYFCASSVISNERLFFGHGTKLSVL.

Worth noting for this clone: The listed genes are named as in mouse. Read data end 1 residue before the CDR3 end; the end is taken from the germline J gene. The rearrangement links TRBV13-2 to TRBJ2-3; TRBD2 aligns across 10 bases. Germline V gene lookup returns CDR1 NNHNN and CDR2 SYGAGS (reference sequence). This CDR3 comprises 14 residues. V shed 5 bases and J 4 bases; nucleotides not matched to a gene: 4. CDR3 region: CASGRTGGTETLYF. The sequenced CDR3 bases are TGTGCCAGCGGGCGGACTGGGGGTACAGAAACGCTGTAT.

Comment on this clone: Gene names are mouse gene names. The read halts 1 residue ahead of the CDR3 end, with the missing end drawn from the germline J gene. This chain connects TRBV13-2 to TRBJ2-5; TRBD2 matches 8 bases. There are 13 residues in the CDR3. Germline V gene data show CDR1 as NNHNN and CDR2 as SYGAGS (reference sequence). V was clipped by 3 bases and J by 6 bases; unmatched bases: 3. The CDR3 bases that were read are TGTGCCAGCGGTGGGGGGGGCGAGGACACCCAGTAC. This translates into CASGGGGEDTQY. Given in full, the CDR3 is CASGGGGEDTQYF.

To note about this clone: Gene names and germline refer to mouse. Read data end 1 residue before the CDR3 end; the end is taken from the germline J gene. The rearrangement joins TRBV16 to TRBJ2-4; TRBD2 agrees at 8 bases. The CDR3 spans 14 residues. Trimming removed 0 bases from V and 7 bases from J; junction bases left unmatched: 3. Germline CDR1 is SGHSA and CDR2 is FRNQAP. CDR3 amino acids: CASSLEGGADTLYF. The CDR3 DNA, read in part, is TGTGCAAGCAGCTTAGAAGGGGGGGCTGACACCTTGTAC.

Comment on this clone: These gene names are mouse names. The CDR3 extends 1 residue past the end of the read, so its final part is completed from the germline J gene. The rearrangement joins TRBV13-1 to TRBJ1-3; D remains unclear. The CDR3 runs to 15 residues. Deletions cut 0 bases from V and 0 bases from J, with 7 bases between. CDR1 NSHNY and CDR2 SYGAGN come from the germline V gene. CDR3 region: CASSDGGISGNTLYF. Partial CDR3 DNA: TGTGCCAGCAGTGATGGTGGAATTTCTGGAAATACGCTCTAT.

Turning to this clone: All gene names here are mouse names. The read finishes 1 residue shy of the CDR3 end, and the germline J gene is used to complete it. This sequence joins TRBV24 and TRBJ2-5, with 8 bases lining up with TRBD2. Germline V lookup: CDR1 KGHTA, CDR2 FRNEEI. This CDR3 is built from 13 residues. V lost 4 bases to trimming and J lost 3 bases; unmatched junction nucleotides: 0. CDR3 sequence: CASSRDWQDTQYF. CDR3 bases read: TGTGCCAGCAGTCGGGACTGGCAAGACACCCAGTAC.

The sample holds a few counts of this clone. These gene names are mouse names. The read is 1 residue too short to cover the CDR3 end, so that end is filled in from the germline J gene. The chain combines TRBV29 with TRBJ2-7, with 8 nucleotides matching TRBD2. Looked up from germline, CDR1 is MSHET and CDR2 is SYDVDS. The CDR3 sequence is 13 residues long. The V and J ends lost 7 bases and 4 bases, in that order; junction bases with no gene match: 6. The sequenced part of the CDR3 DNA is TGTGCTAGCAAAATGGACTGGGAGTATGAACAGTAC. Encoded protein: CASKMDWEYEQY. The entire CDR3 sequence reads CASKMDWEYEQYF.

This clone came up once. Genes and germline come from the mouse. The CDR3 end lies 1 residue beyond the end of the read and is filled in from the germline J gene. The chain has TRBV19 and TRBJ2-1, with TRBD1 matching 9 bases. The germline V gene encodes CDR1 FNHDT and CDR2 SITEND (reference sequence). Trimming took 4 bases from V and 6 from J; bases not matched to a gene: 2. This CDR3 contains 13 residues. The sequenced CDR3 bases are TGTGCCAGCAGTCACAGGGGGCGTGCTGAGCAGTTC. Amino acids: CASSHRGRAEQF. The complete CDR3 protein is CASSHRGRAEQFF.

For this clone: The gene symbols are mouse symbols. The CDR3 end lies 1 residue beyond the end of the read and is filled in from the germline J gene. This rearrangement joins TRBV31 to TRBJ2-2, with TRBD2 identical over 9 bases. The germline V gene encodes CDR1 GKSSPN and CDR2 SITVG. The CDR3 contains 14 residues. Losses at the gene ends were 5 bases for V and 4 bases for J; bases not matched to a gene: 5. The sequenced CDR3 bases are TGTGCCTGGGTACTGGGGGGAGGCACCGGGCAGCTCTAC. Encoded protein: CAWVLGGGTGQLY. Given in full, the CDR3 is CAWVLGGGTGQLYF.

Comment on this clone: Germline and genes: mouse. The missing CDR3 end, 1 residue past where the read stops, is filled in from the germline J gene. The chain employs TRBV3 and TRBJ2-5, with 7 bases lining up with TRBD2. V shed 1 base, J shed 0 bases, and the junction held 4 bases outside the gene matches. Per the germline V gene, CDR1 is SNHLY and CDR2 is FYNGKV (reference sequence). This CDR3 region has 16 residues. The CDR3 bases that were read are TGTGCCAGCAGCTTAGATGGCTGGGGGAACCAAGACACCCAGTAC. Its translation: CASSLDGWGNQDTQY. The CDR3 as a whole reads CASSLDGWGNQDTQYF. The entire variable domain, with the rest obtained from reference TRBV3 and TRBJ2-5, is as follows: GPKVLQIPSHQIIDMGQMVTLNCDPVSNHLYFYWYKQILGQQMEFLVNFYNGKVMEKSKLFKDQFSVERPDGSYFTLKIQPTALEDSAVYFCASSLDGWGNQDTQYFGPGTRLLVL.